Each of the 7 T cell receptor beta chains below was sequenced from the same sample in a study of T-cell reconstitution after alpha-beta-depleted transplantation in children. Unique molecular identifiers tagged the TCRbeta library. TCRdb reanalysed the PCR reads using MiXCR and keeps one entry per CDR3 protein. Among about a million distinct CDR3 sequences listed, about 29% were seen once. Specimen: PBMCs, mostly from graft donor cells, collected 360 days after TCRalphabeta/CD19-depleted stem cell transplant. The receptors originated from a boy less than two years old who had a stem cell transplant for SCID, so the T cells may come from the graft donor.

This clonotype was seen ten or more times. The V gene is TRBV7-2, the J gene TRBJ2-1; perhaps D is TRBD1 or TRBD2 (7 bases each). V shed 7 bases and J shed 4 bases, with 17 bases lying between them. This CDR3 region has 15 residues. The germline CDR1 and CDR2 sequences are SGHTA and FQGNSA. CDR3 protein: CASTLGQGGYNEQFF. In DNA, the CDR3 is TGTGCCAGCACCTTGGGGCAGGGGGGGTACAATGAGCAGTTCTTC.

This clonotype was seen only a few times. This chain connects TRBV20-1 to TRBJ1-2; D not certain. This CDR3 has 12 amino acids. Germline V CDR1 and CDR2: DFQATT, SNEGSKA (reference sequence). V gave up 5 bases and J gave up 0 bases, with 7 bases separating them. CDR3 region: CSALTPNYGYTF. The CDR3 DNA reads TGCAGTGCTCTGACACCTAACTATGGCTACACCTTC.

This chain uses TRBV20-1 with TRBJ1-1, with D unresolved. Deletions cut 3 bases from V and 4 bases from J, with 9 bases between. From germline, CDR1 is DFQATT and CDR2 SNEGSKA (reference sequence). The CDR3 extends over 12 amino acids. The CDR3: CSARAWGTEAFF. The CDR3 DNA reads TGCAGTGCTAGGGCCTGGGGCACTGAAGCTTTCTTT.

V usage is TRBV7-8 and J usage is TRBJ2-1; the match to TRBD2 covers 11 bases. CDR1 and CDR2 from the germline V gene are SGHVS and FQNEAQ. This CDR3 has 17 amino acids. Trimming cost V 2 bases and J 4 bases; bases outside gene matches: 7. CDR3 nucleotide sequence: TGTGCCAGCAGCTTACTAGCGGGGGGCACAATTTACAATGAGCAGTTCTTC. Residues: CASSLLAGGTIYNEQFF.

There are a few counts of this clonotype. The J gene is TRBJ2-5, the V gene TRBV12-3 or TRBV12-4; 11 bases align to TRBD1. CDR3 size: 14 residues. After removal of 6 bases from V and 3 bases from J, the junction contained 3 bases not matched to a gene. This CDR3 reads CASRRTGGEETQYF. Here the CDR3 DNA reads TGTGCCAGCAGACGGACAGGGGGCGAAGAGACCCAGTACTTC.

CDR3 amino acids: CASSGDYGYTF. The CDR3 DNA sequence: TGTGCCAGCAGCGGAGACTATGGCTACACCTTC. The genes are TRBV2 and TRBJ1-2; unclear D gene. CDR3 length: 11 residues. The germline V gene encodes CDR1 SNHLY and CDR2 FYNNEI. Trimming pared 6 bases from V and 3 bases from J, leaving 5 bases between.

V is TRBV11-2 and J is TRBJ2-3; the D is unclear. From germline, CDR1 is SGHAT and CDR2 FQNNGV. This CDR3 has 15 amino acids. V dropped 1 base and J dropped 2 bases, with 10 bases sitting between them. CDR3 DNA sequence: TGTGCCAGCAGCTTAGCGGGTATTCCCACAGATACGCAGTATTTT. This sequence encodes CASSLAGIPTDTQYF.